These 30 T cell receptor beta chains share one sample of origin, sequenced in a study of T cells in Graves' hyperthyroidism and ophthalmopathy (dated by TCRdb to about 2019). The receptor library was made with multiplex PCR. TCRdb records Illumina HiSeq 2000 as the sequencer. Amplification of TCR beta CDR3 regions was carried out from RNA transcripts. A first-round RT-PCR of the TCR CDR3 used the HTBI primer set with the Qiagen OneStep RT-PCR kit. The public sequencing data were trimmed at Q25 with fastp and processed into clonotypes with MiXCR by TCRdb, which kept only in-frame beta chains. Entries that share a CDR3 protein sequence are merged under the most common genes and DNA. The sample table shows about 690,000 distinct CDR3 sequences, and 15% to 20% are seen once. The biggest ten clones account for about 16% of the sample. Sequenced: blood. The receptors originated from a man aged 45-65 years with Graves' hyperthyroidism.

This clonotype has ten or more counts. Written as DNA, the CDR3 is TGTGCCAGCAGAAAGACTGTCACAGATACGCAGTATTTT. It encodes CASRKTVTDTQYF. The chain joins TRBV6-2 or TRBV6-3 to TRBJ2-3; unclear D gene. The CDR3 has 13 residues. Germline CDR1 reads MNHEY; CDR2 reads SVGEGT. V gave up 6 bases and J gave up 2 bases, with 9 bases separating them.

This chain connects TRBV30 to TRBJ2-2; D unresolved. The germline V and J ends were trimmed by 4 bases and 6 bases, with 6 bases remaining between them. The germline gives CDR1 GTSNPN, CDR2 SVGIG (reference sequence). The CDR3 sequence is 11 residues long. CDR3 coding DNA: TGTGCCTGGAACGGACCCGGGGAGCTGTTTTTT. Translation: CAWNGPGELFF.

In its sample, this clonotype was seen a few times. V is TRBV10-3 and J is TRBJ1-5; tentatively, D is TRBD1 (5 bases). V shed 4 bases and J shed 7 bases, with 8 bases lying between them. Per germline, CDR1 ENHRY and CDR2 SYGVKD. This CDR3 is built from 12 residues. The CDR3 region has the DNA TGTGCCATCAGTGCCCGGGACCAGCCCCAGCATTTT. Translating gives CAISARDQPQHF.

V gene TRBV20-1 combines with J gene TRBJ1-2, with D possibly being TRBD1 (6 bases). This CDR3 is 13 amino acids long. With 3 bases removed from V and 7 bases from J, the gap between germline ends came to 15 bases. Per germline, CDR1 DFQATT and CDR2 SNEGSKA (reference sequence). This chain's CDR3 is CSASPQGHSGYTF. CDR3 sequence (DNA): TGCAGTGCTAGTCCCCAGGGGCACAGTGGCTACACCTTC.

This clonotype was counted many times. The chain links TRBV18 to TRBJ2-5; 7 nucleotides line up with TRBD1. V was pared by 6 bases and J by 3 bases, with 4 bases of the junction left unmatched. CDR1 and CDR2 (germline): KGHSH, LQKENI. There are 13 residues in the CDR3. DNA for the CDR3: TGTGCCAGCTCCAAGGGGACAGAAGAGACCCAGTACTTC. This codes for CASSKGTEETQYF.

V is TRBV18 and J is TRBJ1-1; 9 bases map to TRBD1. The CDR3 spans 14 residues. Germline V gene sequence: CDR1 KGHSH, CDR2 LQKENI. Trimming cost V 4 bases and J 11 bases; bases outside gene matches: 11. The CDR3 sequence: CASSLGQGMGAAFF. CDR3 coding DNA: TGTGCCAGCTCACTCGGACAGGGGATGGGCGCGGCTTTCTTT.

This clonotype was counted only a few times. The chain links TRBV20-1 to TRBJ2-7; D may be TRBD1 (6 bases). The V end lost 0 bases, the J end lost 1 base, and 7 bases lay between the germline ends. The CDR3 sequence is 13 residues long. Germline CDR1 and CDR2: DFQATT and SNEGSKA (reference sequence). DNA for the CDR3: TGCAGTGCTAGAGACGGACAGTCCTACGAGCAGTACTTC. This translates into CSARDGQSYEQYF.

This clonotype was seen many times. The chain couples TRBV11-2 to TRBJ2-1; D gene uncertain. CDR1 and CDR2 (germline): SGHAT, FQNNGV. The length of the CDR3 is 13 residues. Deletions cut 3 bases from V and 5 bases from J, with 8 bases between. The CDR3 nucleotides are TGTGCCAGCAGCTTGGGCCACAACAATGAGCAGTTCTTC. This encodes CASSLGHNNEQFF.

The chain carries TRBV7-8 and TRBJ2-1; TRBD2 matches at 14 bases. CDR1 SGHVS and CDR2 FQNEAQ come from the germline V gene. CDR3 length equals 20 residues. V trimming: 4 bases; J trimming: 2 bases; junction bases outside the gene matches: 13. CDR3 sequence reads: CASSSPSGTSGRGTYNEQFF. DNA of the CDR3: TGTGCCAGCAGCTCCCCTTCCGGGACTAGCGGGAGAGGGACCTACAATGAGCAGTTCTTC.

This clonotype was picked up many times. J is TRBJ1-3 and V is TRBV30; D uncertain. The germline gives CDR1 GTSNPN, CDR2 SVGIG (reference sequence). Trimming removed 3 bases from V and 1 base from J, with 4 bases in between. This CDR3 is built from 12 residues. The CDR3 loop reads CAWRGSGNTIYF. The CDR3 DNA reads as TGTGCCTGGAGGGGATCTGGAAACACCATATATTTT.

The J gene is TRBJ2-1, the V gene TRBV13; D is possibly TRBD1 (6 bases). CDR1 is PRHDT, CDR2 FYEKMQ, per germline (reference sequence). Trimming cost V 5 bases and J 2 bases, with 13 bases left between them. The CDR3 runs 15 residues. This chain's CDR3 is CASSPYRDAYNEQFF. CDR3 DNA: TGTGCCAGCAGCCCGTACAGGGATGCCTACAATGAGCAGTTCTTC.

The sample holds many counts of this clonotype. This chain uses TRBV28 with TRBJ2-7, with 10 bases identical to TRBD1. Per germline, CDR1 MDHEN and CDR2 SYDVKM. This CDR3 comprises 13 residues. Trimming removed 6 bases from V and 6 bases from J; junction bases left unmatched: 5. The CDR3 loop reads CASSTDRGIEQYF. Written as DNA, the CDR3 is TGTGCCAGCAGCACGGACAGGGGGATCGAGCAGTACTTC.

This chain uses TRBV6-1 with TRBJ2-1; 8 bases agree with TRBD2. The J segment lost 6 bases and the V segment lost 6 bases, leaving 10 bases of the junction unmatched. Germline V lookup: CDR1 MNHNS, CDR2 SASEGT. The CDR3 is 15 residues long. In DNA, the CDR3 is TGTGCCAGCAGCGGACAGCGGGAGTGGTTCAATGAGCAGTTCTTC. It translates to CASSGQREWFNEQFF.

This clonotype was counted only a few times. This sequence joins TRBV13 and TRBJ2-2; 10 bases fit TRBD2. CDR1 and CDR2 (germline): PRHDT, FYEKMQ (reference sequence). Trimming removed 0 bases from V and 5 bases from J; junction bases left unmatched: 12. This CDR3 region has 19 residues. The CDR3 region is CASSLGKTSGIGGTGELFF. CDR3 sequence (DNA): TGTGCCAGCAGCTTAGGGAAAACTAGCGGGATAGGAGGAACCGGGGAGCTGTTTTTT. Looking up the rest from reference TRBV13 and TRBJ2-2 gives the full variable domain: AAGVIQSPRHLIKEKRETATLKCYPIPRHDTVYWYQQGPGQDPQFLISFYEKMQSDKGSIPDRFSAQQFSDYHSELNMSSLELGDSALYFCASSLGKTSGIGGTGELFFGEGSRLTVL.

CDR3: CASSQVPKLGGRYGYTF. CDR3 bases: TGTGCCAGCAGCCAAGTTCCTAAACTTGGGGGACGCTATGGCTACACCTTC. The chain links TRBV4-2 to TRBJ1-2, with D perhaps matching TRBD1 (5 bases). The CDR3 loop spans 17 amino acids. The V end was cut by 1 base, the J end by 4 bases, with 19 bases between. Germline-derived CDR1 and CDR2 are LGHNA and YNFKEQ.

This clonotype has a handful of counts. V usage is TRBV11-2 and J usage is TRBJ1-2; the D gene is possibly TRBD1 (6 bases). Germline values: CDR1 SGHAT, CDR2 FQNNGV. V lost 4 bases and J lost 6, with 9 bases in between. CDR3 length: 12 amino acids. CDR3 DNA: TGTGCCAGCAGCTGGGCAGGGGATGGCTACACCTTC. It yields the protein CASSWAGDGYTF.

This clonotype was seen many times. The chain joins TRBV11-1 to TRBJ2-3; perhaps TRBD2 as D (7 bases). The CDR3 is 17 residues long. The germline gives CDR1 SGHAT, CDR2 FQDESV (reference sequence). V shed 3 bases and J shed 1 base, with 17 bases lying between them. CDR3 loop: CASSFGGRGLGTDTQYF. CDR3 in DNA: TGTGCCAGCAGCTTCGGGGGGCGGGGGCTAGGCACAGATACGCAGTATTTT.

This clonotype was seen ten or more times. The CDR3 reads CASSVETGRNQPQHF. Written as DNA, the CDR3 is TGTGCCAGCAGTGTAGAGACAGGGCGCAATCAGCCCCAGCATTTT. The V and J genes are TRBV2 and TRBJ1-5, with 7 bases that match TRBD1. The V segment lost 4 bases and the J segment 2 bases; nucleotides outside the gene matches: 5. CDR1 and CDR2 (germline): SNHLY, FYNNEI. The CDR3 is 15 residues long.

This clonotype has at least ten counts. The CDR3 coding sequence is TGTGCCAGCAGCTTAGGGCCGGGAAAGGCCTACAATGAGCAGTTCTTC. Translating gives CASSLGPGKAYNEQFF. The J gene is TRBJ2-1, the V gene TRBV7-9, with a possible D match to TRBD2 (5 bases). Germline-derived CDR1 and CDR2 are SEHNR and FQNEAQ (reference sequence). Trimming pared 1 base from V and 2 bases from J, leaving 12 bases between. This CDR3 spans 16 amino acids.

This clonotype has just a few counts. A read error is possible here, since a much larger clone lies one base away. The chain is built from TRBV11-2 and TRBJ1-2; 11 nucleotides line up with TRBD1. Per the germline V gene, CDR1 is SGHAT and CDR2 is FQNNGV. This CDR3 region has 14 residues. CDR3 in DNA: TGTGCCGGCAGTCTAGGACAGGGGGCACATGGCTACACCTTC. Its protein is CAGSLGQGAHGYTF.

The sample holds a few counts of this clonotype. V usage is TRBV24-1 and J usage is TRBJ1-4; tentative D call: TRBD1 (5 bases). The V gene lost 2 bases and the J gene lost 8 bases, with 11 bases spanning the gap. The CDR3 totals 14 residues. CDR1 is KGHDR and CDR2 is SFDVKD in the germline V gene. CDR3 nucleotide sequence: TGTGCCACCAGTGATTCAGGGTTTGGCGAAAAACTGTTTTTT. This translates into CATSDSGFGEKLFF.

This clonotype was observed many times. The chain has TRBV28 and TRBJ1-4; 9 bases align to TRBD1. With 5 bases clipped from V and 2 bases from J, the junction kept 6 bases outside the gene matches. The CDR3 is 16 amino acids. The germline V gene has CDR1 MDHEN and CDR2 SYDVKM. This CDR3 is CASSRDRVATNEKLFF. CDR3 DNA sequence: TGTGCCAGCAGTCGGGACAGGGTAGCGACTAATGAAAAACTGTTTTTT.

The chain couples TRBV24-1 to TRBJ2-7; TRBD1 is a possible D gene (6 bases). This CDR3 has 15 residues. V was trimmed by 4 bases and J by 5 bases, leaving 17 bases between them. The germline gives CDR1 KGHDR, CDR2 SFDVKD. The DNA of the CDR3 is TGTGCCACCAGTGACACAGGGTGGGCGCAAAACGAGCAGTACTTC. It yields the protein CATSDTGWAQNEQYF.

This clonotype was seen only a few times. V usage is TRBV6-5 and J usage is TRBJ1-1, with D tentatively TRBD1 (6 bases). CDR1 is MNHEY and CDR2 is SVGAGI in the germline V gene. Trimming took off 2 bases at V and 4 bases at J, with 11 bases between the two ends. CDR3 size: 14 residues. CDR3 sequence (DNA): TGTGCCAGCAGTTACCCAGGGGTTGGCACTGAAGCTTTCTTT. It is translated as CASSYPGVGTEAFF.

This clonotype was seen at least ten times. This rearrangement joins TRBV6-2 or TRBV6-3 to TRBJ2-7; 14 bases are shared with TRBD2. The CDR3 spans 16 residues. V was clipped by 5 bases and J by 5 bases; unmatched bases: 8. Per the germline V gene, CDR1 is MNHEY and CDR2 is SVGEGT. CDR3 in amino acids: CASSMRTSGRYHEQYF. The CDR3 region has the DNA TGTGCCAGCAGTATGCGGACTAGCGGGAGGTACCACGAGCAGTACTTC.

The sample holds one count of this clonotype. This chain joins TRBV4-2 and TRBJ2-5; no definite D call. The CDR3 contains 15 residues. Trimming removed 1 base from V and 2 bases from J, with 11 bases in between. Germline CDR1 LGHNA, CDR2 YNFKEQ. The CDR3 coding sequence is TGTGCCAGCAGCCAAGTTCAAGCGACTCAAGAGACCCAGTACTTC. Its translation is CASSQVQATQETQYF.

A few counts support this clonotype. J is TRBJ2-3 and V is TRBV2; TRBD2 aligns across 10 bases. This CDR3 has 16 residues. The V gene's germline CDR1 is SNHLY and CDR2 FYNNEI. V trimming: 4 bases; J trimming: 0 bases; junction bases outside the gene matches: 4. CDR3 protein: CASSVSSGSSTDTQYF. The CDR3 coding sequence is TGTGCCAGCAGTGTTTCTAGCGGGAGTAGCACAGATACGCAGTATTTT.

The CDR3 bases are TGTGCCAGCAGTTCACAGTCCAACACTGAAGCTTTCTTT. Amino acid sequence: CASSSQSNTEAFF. This rearrangement joins TRBV2 to TRBJ1-1; D gene ambiguous. The CDR3 runs 13 residues. V lost 5 bases and J 2 bases, leaving 9 bases between the germline ends. Looked up from germline, CDR1 is SNHLY and CDR2 is FYNNEI. Full variable domain (rest looked up from reference TRBV2 and TRBJ1-1): EPEVTQTPSHQVTQMGQEVILRCVPISNHLYFYWYRQILGQKVEFLVSFYNNEISEKSEIFDDQFSVERPDGSNFTLKIRSTKLEDSAMYFCASSSQSNTEAFFGQGTRLTVV.

The sample holds many counts of this clonotype. DNA for the CDR3: TGTGCCAGCAGCTGGACAGATGAGCAGTTCTTC. The encoded protein is CASSWTDEQFF. The chain links TRBV5-5 to TRBJ2-1; the D gene is possibly TRBD1 (6 bases). V was shortened by 3 bases and J by 8 bases, with 6 bases between the two germline ends. The V gene's germline CDR1 is SGHKS and CDR2 YYEKEE (reference sequence). CDR3 length: 11 amino acids.

This clonotype was recorded many times. The chain has TRBV19 and TRBJ1-1; no definite D call. Germline V gene sequence: CDR1 LNHDA, CDR2 SQIVND (reference sequence). V was clipped by 6 bases and J by 1 base, with 12 bases between them. The CDR3 has 14 amino acids. CDR3 region: CASSGGRTNTEAFF. CDR3 nucleotides: TGTGCCAGTAGCGGAGGACGGACGAACACTGAAGCTTTCTTT.